Sequencing of this TCR beta chain was carried out in a study of cytomegalovirus exposure and HLA in healthy donors. Study-level results: A later analysis appeared to link common viral pathogens to several of the most significant clusters. A later analysis, which compared TCR beta chains of equal frequency, found the HLA-associated ones more clonally expanded. According to a later analysis, most TCR beta chains associated with CMV appeared HLA-restricted.

Germline CDR1 is SGHTA and CDR2 is FQGTGA. CDR3 length equals 16 residues. V lost 2 bases and J lost 2; bases outside the gene matches: 5. Nominally healthy donors provided the samples, though records likely missed some immune exposures. This clone showed up just a few times. The target antigen is unknown. Researchers ran the PCR with 60 Vbeta and 13 Jbeta primers. Generated by immunoSEQ multiplex PCR, the TCRdb table keeps only in-frame clones and is missing some. The repertoire consists of under 200,000 clones, with roughly 76% occurring once and the leading ten covering about 2%. The TCR sequence derives from a human donor in good health. This rearrangement joins TRBV7-3 to TRBJ2-3, with 9 bases that match TRBD2. The sample consisted of PBMCs. For the CDR3, the DNA is TGTGCCAGCAGCTTAGTCGGCGGGGGGGCCACAGATACGCAGTATTTT. Its translation is CASSLVGGGATDTQYF. Full variable domain (remainder filled in from reference TRBV7-3 and TRBJ2-3): GAGVSQTPSNKVTEKGKYVELRCDPISGHTALYWYRQSLGQGPEFLIYFQGTGAADDSGLPNDRFFAVRPEGSVSTLKIQRTERGDSAVYLCASSLVGGGATDTQYFGPGTRLTVL.